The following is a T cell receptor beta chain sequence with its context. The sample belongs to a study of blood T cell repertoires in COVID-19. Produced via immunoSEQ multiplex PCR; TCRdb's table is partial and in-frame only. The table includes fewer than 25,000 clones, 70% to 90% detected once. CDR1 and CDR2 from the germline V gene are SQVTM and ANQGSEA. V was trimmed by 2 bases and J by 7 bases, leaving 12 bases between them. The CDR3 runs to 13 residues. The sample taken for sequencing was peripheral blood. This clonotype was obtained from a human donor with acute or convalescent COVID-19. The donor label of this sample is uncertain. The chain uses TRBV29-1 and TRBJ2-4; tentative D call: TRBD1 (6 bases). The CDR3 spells CSVESGARNIQYF. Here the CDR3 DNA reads TGCAGCGTTGAATCAGGGGCGCGGAACATTCAGTACTTC. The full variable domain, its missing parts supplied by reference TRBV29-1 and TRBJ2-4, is SAVISQKPSRDICQRGTSLTIQCQVDSQVTMMFWYRQQPGQSLTLIATANQGSEATYESGFVIDKFPISRPNLTFSTLTVSNMSPEDSSIYLCSVESGARNIQYFGAGTRLSVL.